One and the same sample provided the 17 T cell receptor beta chains below, sequenced in a study of CD8+ T cells in alopecia areata. Indicated treatment: oral pan-JAK inhibitor, 5-10 mg twice daily. cDNA prepared by RNA extraction and subsequent reverse transcription served as the template for sequencing. Measured with immunoSEQ multiplex PCR; TCRdb has only the in-frame clones, and not every one. The sample carries about 180,000 clones, 51% recorded once. The sequencing here drew on CD8+ T cells sorted from blood, taken at week 52, from a patient treated with tofacitinib. Receptor source: a human donor with alopecia areata.

This clone has a handful of counts. The chain joins TRBV7-9 to TRBJ2-5, with D perhaps matching TRBD1 (5 bases). Germline V gives CDR1 SEHNR, CDR2 FQNEAQ (reference sequence). CDR3 length equals 15 residues. V lost 3 bases to trimming and J lost 3 bases, with 14 bases between them. The CDR3 sequence: CASSFITGREETQYF. CDR3 coding DNA: TGTGCCAGCAGCTTTATAACAGGTCGGGAAGAGACCCAGTACTTC.

This chain uses TRBV9 with TRBJ2-2; D assignment may be TRBD1 or TRBD2 (5 bases each). The CDR3 contains 15 residues. From germline, CDR1 is SGDLS and CDR2 YYNGEE. Trimming took 0 bases from V and 5 from J, leaving 11 bases between them. The CDR3 region is CASSVGGAPTGELFF. CDR3 coding DNA: TGTGCCAGCAGCGTAGGAGGGGCTCCTACCGGGGAGCTGTTTTTT.

The V call is TRBV6-5, the J call TRBJ2-7; D not certain. The germline V and J ends were trimmed by 0 bases and 2 bases, with 14 bases remaining between them. The CDR3 is 16 residues long. CDR1 is MNHEY, CDR2 SVGAGI, per germline. The CDR3 DNA reads as TGTGCCAGCAGTTACTCTTCTGGCCCCCGAACCTACGAGCAGTACTTC. Protein sequence: CASSYSSGPRTYEQYF.

This clone showed up just a few times. The chain couples TRBV11-2 to TRBJ2-1, with 9 bases aligning to TRBD1. V lost 4 bases to trimming and J lost 3 bases; unmatched junction nucleotides: 1. The CDR3 is 14 residues long. CDR1 is SGHAT and CDR2 is FQNNGV in the germline V gene. CDR3 in amino acids: CASSSGQGYNEQFF. The CDR3 DNA reads TGTGCCAGCAGCTCGGGACAGGGCTACAATGAGCAGTTCTTC. Based on the CDR3 plus reference TRBV11-2 and TRBJ2-1, the full variable domain is EAGVAQSPRYKIIEKRQSVAFWCNPISGHATLYWYQQILGQGPKLLIQFQNNGVVDDSQLPKDRFSAERLKGVDSTLKIQPAKLEDSAVYLCASSSGQGYNEQFFGPGTRLTVL.

This clone was found a few times. The chain recombines TRBV7-2 with TRBJ1-6; TRBD1 aligns across 7 bases. The V gene's germline CDR1 is SGHTA and CDR2 FQGNSA. This CDR3 contains 16 residues. The ends lost 5 bases at V and 3 bases at J; junction bases unmatched: 7. The CDR3 loop is CASSPEGAYYNSPLHF. The CDR3 DNA reads TGTGCCAGCAGCCCCGAGGGGGCCTACTATAATTCACCCCTCCACTTT.

V and J are TRBV5-6 and TRBJ1-1; D unclear. The CDR3 totals 12 residues. Germline V CDR1 and CDR2: SGHDT, YYEEEE. Trimming pared 2 bases from V and 7 bases from J, leaving 9 bases between. The CDR3 DNA sequence: TGTGCCAGCAGCTTTGTCGAAGGTGAAGCTTTCTTT. This translates into CASSFVEGEAFF.

The table lists this clone with a count of one. The V call is TRBV11-2, the J call TRBJ2-7; the D gene is possibly TRBD2 (5 bases). Per the germline V gene, CDR1 is SGHAT and CDR2 is FQNNGV. CDR3 length: 11 amino acids. Trimming removed 7 bases at V and 4 bases at J, with 8 bases between. The CDR3 protein is CASTTGYEQYF. CDR3 coding DNA: TGTGCCAGCACCACGGGGTACGAGCAGTACTTC.

This CDR3 is CASSPRQPWYGYTF. For the CDR3, the DNA is TGTGCCAGCAGCCCAAGACAGCCTTGGTATGGCTACACCTTC. The V call is TRBV7-9, the J call TRBJ1-2; tentatively, D is TRBD1 (5 bases). V lost 5 bases and J 5 bases, leaving 15 bases between the germline ends. CDR1 and CDR2 from the germline V gene are SEHNR and FQNEAQ (reference sequence). The CDR3 covers 14 residues.

The rearrangement links TRBV30 to TRBJ2-7, with TRBD2 matching 10 bases. The trim removed 0 bases at V and 7 bases at J, leaving 3 bases unmatched. This CDR3 is built from 13 residues. Germline assignment: CDR1 GTSNPN and CDR2 SVGIG (reference sequence). CDR3: CAWSVLAGTEQYF. DNA for the CDR3: TGTGCCTGGAGTGTACTAGCGGGGACGGAGCAGTACTTC.

The chain combines TRBV2 with TRBJ2-7, with D unclear. Germline V lookup: CDR1 SNHLY, CDR2 FYNNEI. This CDR3 has 12 residues. V lost 3 bases and J 4 bases, leaving 7 bases between the germline ends. CDR3 loop: CASSDWGYEQYF. Here the CDR3 DNA reads TGTGCCAGCAGTGATTGGGGATACGAGCAGTACTTC.

This clone was observed a handful of times. This chain links TRBV7-9 with TRBJ1-2; no clear D gene. Germline V lookup: CDR1 SEHNR, CDR2 FQNEAQ (reference sequence). The length of the CDR3 is 14 residues. V lost 3 bases, J lost 0 bases, and 8 bases lay in between. The CDR3 nucleotides read TGTGCCAGCAGCTTGCAGGCTACTAACTATGGCTACACCTTC. Protein sequence: CASSLQATNYGYTF.

This clone was seen a few times. The genes are TRBV5-6 and TRBJ2-5; 8 nucleotides agree with TRBD2. This CDR3 comprises 16 residues. V shed 3 bases and J 4 bases; nucleotides not matched to a gene: 11. CDR1 is SGHDT and CDR2 is YYEEEE in the germline V gene. The CDR3 reads CASSSPTGLALETQYF. The CDR3 DNA follows: TGTGCCAGCAGCTCGCCCACCGGACTAGCCCTAGAGACCCAGTACTTC.

This chain connects TRBV14 to TRBJ2-1; D may correspond to TRBD1 or TRBD2 (5 bases each). In germline, CDR1 is SGHDN, CDR2 FVKESK. The CDR3 has 12 amino acids. V was clipped by 5 bases and J by 7 bases, with 9 bases between them. The CDR3 region is CASSFEGNEQFF. CDR3 DNA sequence: TGTGCCAGCAGCTTTGAGGGGAATGAGCAGTTCTTC. The full variable domain, with the rest looked up from reference TRBV14 and TRBJ2-1, is EAGVTQFPSHSVIEKGQTVTLRCDPISGHDNLYWYRRVMGKEIKFLLHFVKESKQDESGMPNNRFLAERTGGTYSTLKVQPAELEDSGVYFCASSFEGNEQFFGPGTRLTVL.

The chain uses TRBV9 and TRBJ1-1; D not resolved. Germline lookup yields CDR1 SGDLS and CDR2 YYNGEE. CDR3 length: 14 amino acids. V was trimmed by 4 bases and J by 0 bases, leaving 10 bases between them. The CDR3 sequence: CASSLRAMNTEAFF. The CDR3 DNA follows: TGTGCCAGCAGCTTGAGAGCCATGAACACTGAAGCTTTCTTT.

The chain is built from TRBV15 and TRBJ2-4; TRBD2 might be the D (7 bases). CDR1 LNHNV and CDR2 YYDKDF come from the germline V gene (reference sequence). This CDR3 region has 17 residues. V was trimmed by 5 bases and J by 0 bases, leaving 17 bases between them. Here the CDR3 reads CATSPGAGALAKNIQYF. CDR3 in DNA: TGTGCCACCAGCCCAGGGGCGGGGGCCCTAGCCAAAAACATTCAGTACTTC.

The chain carries TRBV20-1 and TRBJ2-5, with D unresolved. The CDR3 is made up of 10 amino acids. Germline V gene sequence: CDR1 DFQATT, CDR2 SNEGSKA (reference sequence). The V and J ends lost 3 bases and 5 bases respectively, with 4 bases between them. The CDR3 protein is CSASEETQYF. The CDR3 bases are TGCAGTGCTAGTGAGGAGACCCAGTACTTC.

In regard to this clone: The sample holds other DNA sequences that translate to the same CDR3. The V and J genes are TRBV15 and TRBJ2-7; TRBD2 matches at 7 bases. This CDR3 has 14 amino acids. Germline lookup yields CDR1 LNHNV and CDR2 YYDKDF (reference sequence). V lost 5 bases, J lost 0 bases, and 4 bases stayed unmatched. The CDR3 sequence: CATSLAESSYEQYF. The CDR3 DNA follows: TGTGCCACCAGCCTAGCGGAAAGCTCCTACGAGCAGTACTTC.